Listed below are T cell receptor beta chains from one sample, sequenced in a study of T cell changes during pregnancy in multiple sclerosis. The assay was immunoSEQ multiplex PCR, and TCRdb's table has in-frame clones only and misses some. The table records around 100,000 clones, more than 85% of them present only once. Sequencing used peripheral blood, obtained in the third trimester of pregnancy. These receptor sequences come from a female donor with multiple sclerosis, enrolled in a pregnancy study. CDR3s include the opening cysteine and the closing phenylalanine or tryptophan. The D gene is left open where the match is weak. Only part of the rows carry a size: once, few, many, or a class if the clone is expanded.

>-|TRBJ1-1|TRBV29-1|-|15
TGCAGCGTTGAAGGCCGAGGGCCGCACAACATTGAAGCTTTCTTT
CSVEGRGPHNIEAFF
>-|TRBJ2-6|TRBV9|TRBD2|15
TGTGCCAGCGCCCCGGGGGGGGGCCAGGCCAACGTCCTGACTTTC
CASAPGGGQANVLTF
>-|TRBJ1-1|TRBV5-4|TRBD1|15
TGTGCCAGCAGCCGAAGCGCAGGGGGGAGCACTGAAGCTTTCTTT
CASSRSAGGSTEAFF
>-|TRBJ2-3|TRBV12-1|-|16
TGTGCCAGCAGCTTAGGAGCGGGAGGTTTAGAAGATACGCAGTATTTT
CASSLGAGGLEDTQYF
>-|TRBJ2-1|TRBV2|-|14
TGTGCCAGCAGTGCGGGGAGCTCCTACAATGAGCAGTTCTTC
CASSAGSSYNEQFF
>-|TRBJ2-3|TRBV27|-|16
TGTGCCAGCAGTCACGGGGAGGATAGAGGAACAGATACGCAGTATTTT
CASSHGEDRGTDTQYF
>-|TRBJ2-3|TRBV10-2|TRBD2|14
TGCGCCAGCAGCTCTAGCGGTAGCACAGATACGCAGTATTTT
CASSSSGSTDTQYF
>-|TRBJ1-2|TRBV19|-|17
TGTGCCAGTAGTATGGTGAGAGGGGGACACCGTAACTATGGCTACACCTTC
CASSMVRGGHRNYGYTF
>-|TRBJ2-5|TRBV18|-|15
TGTGCCAGCTCACCAGACACAGGGTTCAGGGAGACCCAGTACTTC
CASSPDTGFRETQYF
>-|TRBJ1-1|TRBV19|-|16
TGTGCCAGTAGTGAGGAGTCCCGCGGAGTAAAAAATGAAGCTTTCTTT
CASSEESRGVKNEAFF
>few|TRBJ2-1|TRBV10-1|TRBD2|17
TGCGCCAGCAGTGATTTTACGGGGGCGGGAGGCATTAATGAGCAGTTCTTC
CASSDFTGAGGINEQFF
>-|TRBJ2-1|TRBV6-5|TRBD1|14
TGTGCCAGCAGTTACTCGACAGGGGGCTTAGTCCTGGTCTTC
CASSYSTGGLVLVF
>-|TRBJ2-5|TRBV6-1|-|15
TGTGCCAGCAGTGACACCGTCGGACAGCAAGAGACCCAGTACTTC
CASSDTVGQQETQYF
>-|TRBJ2-2|TRBV4-1|-|17
TGCGCCAGCAGCCAAGTAGGGTTCGCAGGGGACCACGGGGAGCTGTTTTTT
CASSQVGFAGDHGELFF
>-|TRBJ2-1|TRBV7-9|-|16
TGTGCCAGCAGCCCAAACAGGGCCCATTCAAAGGAGGAGCAGTTCTTC
CASSPNRAHSKEEQFF
>few|TRBJ2-2|TRBV6-1|-|15
TGTGCCAGCAGTGAAAGAGGGTTGGACACCGGGGAGCTGTTTTTT
CASSERGLDTGELFF
>once|TRBJ2-3|TRBV28|-|14
TGTGCCAGCACCTATTCCGTAGACACAGATACGCAGTATTTT
CASTYSVDTDTQYF
>-|TRBJ1-5|TRBV5-6|TRBD1|15
TGTGCCAGCAGCCACTCCAGGGGGCCGTATCAGCCCCAGCATTTT
CASSHSRGPYQPQHF
>-|TRBJ2-3|TRBV7-2|TRBD2|15
TGTGCCAGCAGCTTCGGGACTAGCGGGGCAAATACGCAGTATTTT
CASSFGTSGANTQYF
>-|TRBJ2-2|TRBV6-1|-|14
TGTGCCAGCAAGCGGGTCACGAACACCGGGGAGCTGTTTTTT
CASKRVTNTGELFF
>-|TRBJ1-2|TRBV29-1|-|13
TGCAGCGTTGTCCAGGGGTCCCTGGGAGGCTACACCTTC
CSVVQGSLGGYTF
>-|TRBJ2-3|TRBV5-6|TRBD2|14
TGTGCCAGCAGCTTGATCGGGAGGGCAGATACGCAGTATTTT
CASSLIGRADTQYF
>few|TRBJ1-5|TRBV19|-|12
TGTGCCAGTATGGTCGGGGGTCAGCCCCAGCATTTT
CASMVGGQPQHF
>once|TRBJ2-7|TRBV27|-|13
TGTGCCAGCAGTTTGACTTTGTCCTACGAGCAGTACTTC
CASSLTLSYEQYF
>once|TRBJ2-5|TRBV11-2|-|12
TGTGCCAGCAGCCCTAACAGGGAGACCCAGTACTTC
CASSPNRETQYF
>-|TRBJ1-5|TRBV29-1|-|12
TGCAGCGTTGGGGCCCCCGTTGGGCCCCAGCATTTT
CSVGAPVGPQHF
>-|TRBJ1-5|TRBV29-1|TRBD1|13
TGCAGCGTTGGACAGGGAAGCAATCAGCCCCAGCATTTT
CSVGQGSNQPQHF
>-|TRBJ1-4|TRBV18|TRBD1|15
TGTGCCAGCTCACCAACAGGGGCAACTAATGAAAAACTGTTTTTT
CASSPTGATNEKLFF
>-|TRBJ1-2|TRBV7-2|-|14
TGTGCCAGCAGCCGGGGGGGGACGGCCTATGGCTACACCTTC
CASSRGGTAYGYTF
>-|TRBJ1-1|TRBV5-1|-|17
TGCGCCAGCAGCTTGGCCGGGGGGCGCGGAGGGAACACTGAAGCTTTCTTT
CASSLAGGRGGNTEAFF
>once|TRBJ1-3|TRBV11-2|-|15
TGTGCCAGCAGCCCCCGCGGCAACTCTGGAAACACCATATATTTT
CASSPRGNSGNTIYF
>-|TRBJ1-2|TRBV7-2|-|13
TGTGCCAGCAGCCGAACAGGAGACTATGGCTACACCTTC
CASSRTGDYGYTF
>-|TRBJ2-2|TRBV9|-|17
TGTGCCAGCAGCACCCGGGATCGGGGGTTGTCCACCGGGGAGCTGTTTTTT
CASSTRDRGLSTGELFF
>-|TRBJ2-3|TRBV7-9|TRBD2|19
TGTGCCAGCAGCTTAGCGCCCAGGACTAGCGGGCTCCCCACAGATACGCAGTATTTT
CASSLAPRTSGLPTDTQYF
>-|TRBJ1-1|TRBV28|TRBD1|16
TGTGCCAGCAGAAATACAGGGGGCAGCTGGAACACTGAAGCTTTCTTT
CASRNTGGSWNTEAFF
>-|TRBJ2-2|TRBV18|-|16
TGTGCCAGCTCACCATATCGACAGAAGAACACCGGGGAGCTGTTTTTT
CASSPYRQKNTGELFF
>-|TRBJ1-6|TRBV18|-|16
TGTGCCAGCTCACCAGCGGTTAGGTCCCAAAATTCACCCCTCCACTTT
CASSPAVRSQNSPLHF
>-|TRBJ2-5|TRBV19|TRBD2|16
TGTGCCAGTAGTATCGGAATAGCGGGATCGTCAGAGACCCAGTACTTC
CASSIGIAGSSETQYF
>-|TRBJ1-3|TRBV5-1|-|15
TGCGCCAGCAGCTTAGTGCGCGGGGCTGGAAACACCATATATTTT
CASSLVRGAGNTIYF
>-|TRBJ1-6|TRBV7-9|-|15
TGTGCCAGCAGCTTAGATCGGGGGTGGAATTCACCCCTCCACTTT
CASSLDRGWNSPLHF
>-|TRBJ2-1|TRBV28|TRBD2|15
TGTGCCAGCCTCAGGTTGTTGGCGGGGGGAGATGAGCAGTTCTTC
CASLRLLAGGDEQFF
>-|TRBJ1-1|TRBV7-2|-|15
TGTGCCAGCAGCCCTAGGGGGGGGAGCAACACTGAAGCTTTCTTT
CASSPRGGSNTEAFF
>once|TRBJ2-1|TRBV6-6|-|12
TGTGCCAGCAGCCCCAGGGTCGATGAGCAGTTCTTC
CASSPRVDEQFF
>-|TRBJ1-4|TRBV7-6|TRBD1|17
TGTGCCAGCAGCCCTCGGACAGGGATGGGTACTAATGAAAAACTGTTTTTT
CASSPRTGMGTNEKLFF
>-|TRBJ2-3|TRBV6-5|-|15
TGTGCCAGCAGAGGCAGGGCGATTACAGCGGATACGCAGTATTTT
CASRGRAITADTQYF
>once|TRBJ1-1|TRBV6-6|-|15
TGTGCCAGCAGTACTAATGACAGATCGAACACTGAAGCTTTCTTT
CASSTNDRSNTEAFF
>-|TRBJ2-5|TRBV11-2|-|16
TGTGCCAGCAGCCCCCGACCCCCCCAGGGGAGTGTTACCCAGTACTTC
CASSPRPPQGSVTQYF
>-|TRBJ1-4|TRBV5-8|-|13
TGTGCCAGCAGGTCGGGAGTGGATGAAAAACTGTTTTTT
CASRSGVDEKLFF
>-|TRBJ2-1|TRBV5-1|TRBD2|14
TGCGCCAGCAGCACCAGCGGGGCTAACAATGAGCAGTTCTTC
CASSTSGANNEQFF
>-|TRBJ1-3|TRBV19|TRBD1|16
TGTGCCAGCGCTCATCGACAGGGCTCTTTTGGGGACACCATATATTTT
CASAHRQGSFGDTIYF